This entry features one T cell receptor (beta chain) sequence. The target of this receptor is not known. Base-call qualities are not available, and no considerably larger clone is one nucleotide away. Within the sample, other DNA sequences also encode this same CDR3. The goal of deep resolution MiSeq sequencing was a depth between 1 in 1 million and 1 in 200,000 T cells, and coverage averaged 10x per clonotype. The immunoSEQ hsTCRB Kit was used to generate the TCR beta libraries. As for the original processing: The data were analyzed with ImmunoSEQ Analyzer and ImmunoSEQ Data Assistant, and V, D and J gene assignments followed IMGT definitions. Clonality, which ranges from 0 to 1, was calculated as one minus the normalized Shannon entropy of productive rearrangement frequencies. Public clonotype analysis was restricted to overrepresented clonotypes comprising at least 0.05% of each patient's repertoire. Repertoires from thirteen age-matched healthy donors in immuneACCESS were used as clonality controls. TCRdb took this table from immuneACCESS and kept in-frame rearrangements with V and J called. Such tables lack part of the clones; where checked against another copy, unresolved V genes explain under half of the gap, and the rest is unexplained. V, J and clone size are those of that table, while D and trimming were read from the DNA. This sample has 150,000 to 200,000 clones in its table, and roughly 90% of those were observed once. 3% to 3.5% of the sample comes from the top ten.

The source of the sample is a study of cytotoxic CD8 clonotypes in ibrutinib-treated CLL (dated by TCRdb to the early 2020s). Notes on the research overall: The cohort was composed of about 10 relapsed/refractory and about 15 treatment-naive patients; IGHV unmutated status was identified in fewer than 18 patients. Partial responses were observed in approximately 24 patients and complete responses in 2; after a median follow-up of around 68 months, remission was maintained in 14 patients and progression was observed in approximately twelve. Patients were still on ibrutinib when every remission and progressive disease sample was collected. Of the approximately 90 participants in the trial, about 26 had longitudinal samples available. Cryopreserved peripheral blood mononuclear cells were obtained prior to treatment, at the time of response, and at either disease progression or sustained remission. The response samples were drawn at a median of approximately twelve months into treatment, with a range of roughly 6 to 36 months. On average, each sample yielded about 260,000 productive templates and about 95,000 productive rearrangements. Broader findings and caveats from the paper: At baseline, clonality was higher than in age-matched healthy donors and showed a strong correlation with circulating CD8+ T-cell counts. Lymph node repertoires were not examined, and the timing of sampling was not matched between patients in sustained remission and those whose disease progressed. Public clonotypes were found to be uncommon and were observed to contract or remain stable during treatment; the increase in clonality was shown to reflect expansion of private clonotypes at ibrutinib response. At ibrutinib response clonality went up, during sustained remission it held steady, and at progression it dropped back toward baseline.

The CDR1 and CDR2 encoded by the germline V gene are SGHAT and FQNNGV. Cut back by 5 bases and 2 bases, the V and J ends lie 12 bases apart. Inclusive of the bounding cysteine and phenylalanine, the CDR3 is 14 residues long. Kept here is only the CDR3 DNA, which spans 42 bases and is read in frame from base 1. The sample's time point label is to be understood as: progressive disease on ibrutinib. Around 2 micrograms of genomic DNA were extracted from cryopreserved PBMCs for TCR beta library preparation. Longitudinal blood samples from CLL patients on ibrutinib monotherapy were analyzed using high-throughput TCR beta sequencing. The patients were enrolled in a single-center, open-label phase 2 trial of ibrutinib monotherapy.

The rearrangement combines TRBV11-2 with TRBJ1-2; the D gene is possibly TRBD1, with 5 bases matching. The sequence came from a human donor with chronic lymphocytic leukemia. Here the sequenced sample was PBMCs, taken at disease progression, from a patient treated with ibrutinib. The DNA reads TGTGCCAGCAGCCCCGACAGTGTCAACTATGGCTACACCTTC. Its protein is CASSPDSVNYGYTF.